The clone carrying this TCR beta chain was recorded only once. These data are taken from a study of blood T cell repertoires in COVID-19. For the study at large: Acute-phase and convalescent COVID-19 samples originated in the United States, Italy and Spain. T cells, B-cell-depleted T cells, or PBMCs supplied cDNA or gDNA.

The CDR3 consists of 17 residues. Trimming at V came to 7 bases and at J to 6 bases, leaving 14 bases not matched to a gene. Germline V CDR1 and CDR2: SGHVS, FNYEAQ. Study processing details: Counts of nucleated cells, estimated from reference gene primer amplification, were obtained. Data came from immunoSEQ multiplex PCR; TCRdb stores just in-frame clones and leaves some out. The D gene and trimming were derived from the DNA, and the V and J assignments and clone size from that table. This table holds fewer than 250,000 clones, around four fifths found once. The V gene is TRBV7-6, the J gene TRBJ2-2; 10 nucleotides match TRBD2. The receptor was isolated from a woman between 45 and 65 years old with acute or convalescent COVID-19. Sequenced material: peripheral blood. CDR3 sequence (DNA): TGTGCCAGCACCGTCTTCCCCCCAGCGGGAGGGCCCGGGGAGCTGTTTTTT. As protein: CASTVFPPAGGPGELFF.